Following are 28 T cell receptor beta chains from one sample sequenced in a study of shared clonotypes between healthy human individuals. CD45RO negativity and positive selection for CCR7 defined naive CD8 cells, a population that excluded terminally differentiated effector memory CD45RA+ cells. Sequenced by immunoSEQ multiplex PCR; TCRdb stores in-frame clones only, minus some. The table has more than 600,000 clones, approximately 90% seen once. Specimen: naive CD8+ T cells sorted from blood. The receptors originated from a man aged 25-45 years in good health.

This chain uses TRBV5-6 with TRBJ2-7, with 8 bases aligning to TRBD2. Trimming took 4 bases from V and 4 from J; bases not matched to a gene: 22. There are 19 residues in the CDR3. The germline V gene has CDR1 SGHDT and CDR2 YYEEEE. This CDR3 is CASSPRGGRELWAEYEQYF. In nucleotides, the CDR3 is TGTGCCAGCAGCCCCCGGGGGGGGCGGGAGTTATGGGCCGAATACGAGCAGTACTTC.

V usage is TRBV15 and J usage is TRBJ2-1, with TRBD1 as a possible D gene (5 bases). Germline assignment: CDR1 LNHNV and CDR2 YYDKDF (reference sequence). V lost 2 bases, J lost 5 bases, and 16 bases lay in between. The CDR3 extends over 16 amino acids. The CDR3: CATSRPFRADDNEQFF. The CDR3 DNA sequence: TGTGCCACCAGCAGACCCTTCAGGGCAGACGACAATGAGCAGTTCTTC.

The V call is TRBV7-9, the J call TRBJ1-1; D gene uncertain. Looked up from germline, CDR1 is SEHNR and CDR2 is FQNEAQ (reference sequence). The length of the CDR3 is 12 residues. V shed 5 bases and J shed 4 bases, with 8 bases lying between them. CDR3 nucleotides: TGTGCCAGCAGCGGTGAAAGCACTGAAGCTTTCTTT. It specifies CASSGESTEAFF.

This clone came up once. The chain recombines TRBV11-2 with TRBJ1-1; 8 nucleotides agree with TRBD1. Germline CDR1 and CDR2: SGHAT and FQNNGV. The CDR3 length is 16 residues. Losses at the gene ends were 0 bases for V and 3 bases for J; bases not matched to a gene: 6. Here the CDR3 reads CASSLEGQGGHTEAFF. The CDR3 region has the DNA TGTGCCAGCAGCTTAGAAGGACAGGGCGGGCACACTGAAGCTTTCTTT.

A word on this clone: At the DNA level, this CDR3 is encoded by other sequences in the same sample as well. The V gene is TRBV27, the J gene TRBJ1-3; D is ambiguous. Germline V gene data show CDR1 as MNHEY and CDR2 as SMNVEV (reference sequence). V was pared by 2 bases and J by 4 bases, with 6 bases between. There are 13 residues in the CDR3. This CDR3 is CASSLVGGNTIYF. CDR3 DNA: TGTGCCAGCAGTTTAGTTGGGGGAAACACCATATATTTT.

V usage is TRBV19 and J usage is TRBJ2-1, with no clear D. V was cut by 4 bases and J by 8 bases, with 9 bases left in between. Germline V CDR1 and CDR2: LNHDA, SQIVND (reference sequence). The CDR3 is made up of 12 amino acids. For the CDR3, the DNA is TGTGCCAGTAGTACCTTTAACGATGAGCAGTTCTTC. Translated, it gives CASSTFNDEQFF.

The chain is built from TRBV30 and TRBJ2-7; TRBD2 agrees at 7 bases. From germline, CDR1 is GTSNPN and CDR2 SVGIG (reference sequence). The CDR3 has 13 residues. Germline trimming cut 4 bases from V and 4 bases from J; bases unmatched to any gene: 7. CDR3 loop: CAWTAGPIYEQYF. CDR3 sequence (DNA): TGTGCCTGGACAGCGGGACCCATATACGAGCAGTACTTC.

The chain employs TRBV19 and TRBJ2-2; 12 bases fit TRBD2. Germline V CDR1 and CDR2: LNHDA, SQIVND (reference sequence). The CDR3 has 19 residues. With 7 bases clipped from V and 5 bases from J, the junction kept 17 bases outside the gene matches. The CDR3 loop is CASKIKPSGRAKVTGELFF. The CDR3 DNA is TGTGCCAGTAAGATCAAGCCTAGCGGGAGGGCCAAGGTAACCGGGGAGCTGTTTTTT.

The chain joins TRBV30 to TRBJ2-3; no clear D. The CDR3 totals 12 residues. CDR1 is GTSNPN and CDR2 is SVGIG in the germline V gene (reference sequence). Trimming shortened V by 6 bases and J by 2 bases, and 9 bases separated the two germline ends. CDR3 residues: CACIASTDTQYF. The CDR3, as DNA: TGTGCCTGTATTGCGTCCACAGATACGCAGTATTTT. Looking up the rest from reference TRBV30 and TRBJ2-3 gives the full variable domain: SQTIHQWPATLVQPVGSPLSLECTVEGTSNPNLYWYRQAAGRGLQLLFYSVGIGQISSEVPQNLSASRPQDRQFILSSKKLLLSDSGFYLCACIASTDTQYFGPGTRLTVL.

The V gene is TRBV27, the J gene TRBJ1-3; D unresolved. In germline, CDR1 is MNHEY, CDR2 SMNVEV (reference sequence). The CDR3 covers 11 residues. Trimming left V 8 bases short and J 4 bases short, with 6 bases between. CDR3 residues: CASWSGNTIYF. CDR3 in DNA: TGTGCCAGCTGGTCAGGAAACACCATATATTTT.

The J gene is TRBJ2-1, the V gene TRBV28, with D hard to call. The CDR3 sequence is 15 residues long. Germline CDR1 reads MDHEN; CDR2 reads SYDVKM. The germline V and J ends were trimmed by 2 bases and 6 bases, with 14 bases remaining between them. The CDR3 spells CASSLRSLVGNEQFF. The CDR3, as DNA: TGTGCCAGCAGTTTACGGAGTTTGGTGGGCAATGAGCAGTTCTTC.

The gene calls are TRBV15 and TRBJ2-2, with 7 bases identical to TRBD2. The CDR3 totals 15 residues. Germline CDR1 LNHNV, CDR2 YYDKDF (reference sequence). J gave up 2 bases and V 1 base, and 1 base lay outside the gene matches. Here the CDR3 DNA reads TGTGCCACCAGCAGAGCGGGAGGTAACACCGGGGAGCTGTTTTTT. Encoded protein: CATSRAGGNTGELFF.

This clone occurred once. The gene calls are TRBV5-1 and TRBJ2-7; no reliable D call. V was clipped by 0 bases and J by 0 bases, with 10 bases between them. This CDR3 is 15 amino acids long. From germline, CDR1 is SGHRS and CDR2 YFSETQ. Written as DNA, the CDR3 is TGCGCCAGCAGCTTGGAACCCCCGCTCTCCTACGAGCAGTACTTC. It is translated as CASSLEPPLSYEQYF.

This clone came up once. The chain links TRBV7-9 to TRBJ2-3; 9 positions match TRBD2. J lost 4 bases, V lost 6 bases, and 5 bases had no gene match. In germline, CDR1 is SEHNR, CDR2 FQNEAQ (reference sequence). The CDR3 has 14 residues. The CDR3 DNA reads TGTGCCAGCAGTCGACTAGCGGATGCAGATACGCAGTATTTT. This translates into CASSRLADADTQYF.

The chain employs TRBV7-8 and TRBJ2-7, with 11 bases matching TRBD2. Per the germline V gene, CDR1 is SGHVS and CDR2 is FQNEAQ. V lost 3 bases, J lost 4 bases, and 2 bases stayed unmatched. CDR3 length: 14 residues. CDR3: CASSFRTSGYEQYF. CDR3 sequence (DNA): TGTGCCAGCAGCTTTCGGACTAGCGGGTACGAGCAGTACTTC.

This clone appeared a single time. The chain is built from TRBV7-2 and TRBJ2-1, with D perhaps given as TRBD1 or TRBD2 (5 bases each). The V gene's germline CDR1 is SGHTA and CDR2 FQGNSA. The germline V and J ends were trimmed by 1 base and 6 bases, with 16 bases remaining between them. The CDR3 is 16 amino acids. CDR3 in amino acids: CASSLGPRGSFNEQFF. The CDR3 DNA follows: TGTGCCAGCAGCTTAGGGCCCCGGGGCAGTTTCAATGAGCAGTTCTTC.

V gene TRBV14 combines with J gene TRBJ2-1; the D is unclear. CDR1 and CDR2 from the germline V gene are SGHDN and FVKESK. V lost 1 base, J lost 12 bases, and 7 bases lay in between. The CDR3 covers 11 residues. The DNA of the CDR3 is TGTGCCAGCAGCCAAGGGTTTTCGCAGTTCTTC. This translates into CASSQGFSQFF.

In DNA form, the CDR3 reads TGTGCCTGGAGTGTAGAGCGAAACCCAAATCAGCCCCAGCATTTT. It specifies CAWSVERNPNQPQHF. The V and J genes are TRBV30 and TRBJ1-5; D is undetermined. Trimming removed 0 bases at V and 4 bases at J, with 13 bases between. Germline V lookup: CDR1 GTSNPN, CDR2 SVGIG (reference sequence). The CDR3 runs to 15 residues.

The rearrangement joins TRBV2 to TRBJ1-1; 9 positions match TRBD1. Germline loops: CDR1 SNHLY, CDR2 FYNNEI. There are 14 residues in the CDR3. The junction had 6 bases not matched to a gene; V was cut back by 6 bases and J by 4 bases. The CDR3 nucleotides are TGTGCCAGCAGCGGCCAACAGGGGGCCACTGAAGCTTTCTTT. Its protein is CASSGQQGATEAFF.

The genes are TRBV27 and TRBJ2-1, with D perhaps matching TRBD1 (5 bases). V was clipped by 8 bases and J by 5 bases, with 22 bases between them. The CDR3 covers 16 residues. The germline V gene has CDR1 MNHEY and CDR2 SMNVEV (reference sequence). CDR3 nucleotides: TGTGCCAGCTCCCCCCGGGCAGGGAAGTACCACAATGAGCAGTTCTTC. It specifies CASSPRAGKYHNEQFF.

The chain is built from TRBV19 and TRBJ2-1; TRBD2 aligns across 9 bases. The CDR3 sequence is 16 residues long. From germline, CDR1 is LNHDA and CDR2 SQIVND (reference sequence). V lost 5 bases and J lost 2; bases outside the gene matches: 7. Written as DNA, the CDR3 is TGTGCCAGTAGTTGGGTGGCTAGCGGGACCTACAATGAGCAGTTCTTC. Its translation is CASSWVASGTYNEQFF.

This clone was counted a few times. In nucleotides, the CDR3 is TGTGCCAGCAATCTTGGGGACTACAATGAGCAGTTCTTC. Its translation is CASNLGDYNEQFF. This sequence joins TRBV9 and TRBJ2-1; D unresolved. This CDR3 spans 13 amino acids. With 6 bases removed from V and 3 bases from J, the gap between germline ends came to 10 bases. The V gene's germline CDR1 is SGDLS and CDR2 YYNGEE.

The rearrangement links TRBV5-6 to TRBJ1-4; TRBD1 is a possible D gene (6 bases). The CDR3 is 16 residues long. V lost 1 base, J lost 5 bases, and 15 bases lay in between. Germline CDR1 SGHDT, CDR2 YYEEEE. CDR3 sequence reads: CASSLLSGDPNEKLFF. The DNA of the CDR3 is TGTGCCAGCAGCTTGTTATCAGGGGACCCCAATGAAAAACTGTTTTTT.

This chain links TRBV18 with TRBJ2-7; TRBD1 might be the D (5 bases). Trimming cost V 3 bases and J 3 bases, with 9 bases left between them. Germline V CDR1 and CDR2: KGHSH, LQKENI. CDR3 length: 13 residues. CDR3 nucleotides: TGTGCCAGCTCACCGGGGCAGAACTACGAGCAGTACTTC. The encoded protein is CASSPGQNYEQYF. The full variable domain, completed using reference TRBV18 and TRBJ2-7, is NAGVMQNPRHLVRRRGQEARLRCSPMKGHSHVYWYRQLPEEGLKFMVYLQKENIIDESGMPKERFSAEFPKEGPSILRIQQVVRGDSAAYFCASSPGQNYEQYFGPGTRLTVT.

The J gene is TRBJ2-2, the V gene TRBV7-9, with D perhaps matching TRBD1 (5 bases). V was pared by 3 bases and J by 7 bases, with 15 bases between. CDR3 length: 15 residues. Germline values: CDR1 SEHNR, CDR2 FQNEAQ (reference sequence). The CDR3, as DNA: TGTGCCAGCAGCTTGGAAAAGGGGAATAACGGGGAGCTGTTTTTT. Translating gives CASSLEKGNNGELFF.

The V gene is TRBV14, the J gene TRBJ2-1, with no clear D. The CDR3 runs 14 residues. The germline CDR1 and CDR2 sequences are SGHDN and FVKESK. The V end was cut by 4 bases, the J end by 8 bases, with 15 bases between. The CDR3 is CASSPLLISDEQFF. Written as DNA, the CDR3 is TGTGCCAGCAGCCCCCTCCTCATTTCCGATGAGCAGTTCTTC.

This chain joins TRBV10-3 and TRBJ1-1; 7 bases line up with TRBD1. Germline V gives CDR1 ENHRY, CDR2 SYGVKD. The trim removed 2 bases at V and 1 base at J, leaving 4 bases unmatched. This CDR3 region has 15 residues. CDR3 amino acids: CAISEPRTGNTEAFF. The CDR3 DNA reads TGTGCCATCAGTGAGCCTAGGACAGGGAACACTGAAGCTTTCTTT.

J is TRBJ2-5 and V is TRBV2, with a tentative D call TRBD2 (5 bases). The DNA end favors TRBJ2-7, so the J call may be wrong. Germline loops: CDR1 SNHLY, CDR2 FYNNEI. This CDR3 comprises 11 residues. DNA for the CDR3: TGTGCCAGTGGTCGCGGGTACGAGCAGTACTTC. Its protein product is CASGRGYEQYF.